This T cell receptor (beta chain) comes out of a study of T cells in narcolepsy. Background on the study: Patients with NT1 or NT2 and healthy control donors were enrolled. Regarding the study as a whole: Autoreactive clonotypes reportedly recurred in blood of same and different patients, not controls. In some patient and control memory CD4+ samples, autoreactive clones were absent. HCRT-specific and TRIB2-specific autoreactive clonotypes appeared among same-patient CSF and blood CD4+ clonotypes.

V lost 3 bases, J lost 1 base, and 9 bases lay in between. CDR1 is LNHDA and CDR2 is SQIVND in the germline V gene (reference sequence). This CDR3 has 14 residues. This clone showed up just a few times. What it binds is not known. Using immunoSEQ multiplex PCR, the repertoire was profiled, and TCRdb retains in-frame clones only, with some absent. The sample has about 35,000 clones; approximately 80% are singletons. The chain is built from TRBV19 and TRBJ1-1; no clear D. The origin of this receptor is a human donor in good health. The sequenced material came from memory (CD45RA-) CD4+ T cells from blood. The CDR3 here is CASSIKGGNTEAFF. The DNA for the CDR3 is TGTGCCAGTAGTATCAAAGGTGGGAACACTGAAGCTTTCTTT.